This TCR beta chain was found in a study of T cell changes during pregnancy in multiple sclerosis. The CDR3 totals 17 residues. Germline loops: CDR1 LNHNV, CDR2 YYDKDF (reference sequence). Trimming pared 3 bases from V and 5 bases from J, leaving 20 bases between. Here immunoSEQ multiplex PCR was the method, and the copy in TCRdb shows in-frame clones only, minus some. The data hold just under 20,000 clones, with about nine tenths observed a single time. The gene calls are TRBV15 and TRBJ1-5; D is possibly TRBD1 (6 bases). The receptor was isolated from a female donor in good health, enrolled as a control in a pregnancy study. The sample in question was CD8+ T cells from peripheral blood mononuclear cells, obtained in the third trimester of pregnancy. In DNA, the CDR3 is TGTGCCACCAGCAGGTGGGCAGGGGCTTCTCTGGATCAGCCCCAGCATTTT. Translating it yields CATSRWAGASLDQPQHF.